This T cell receptor (beta chain) derives from a study of blood T cell repertoires in COVID-19. About the study: From the United States, Italy and Spain came samples of acute and convalescent COVID-19. PBMCs, B-cell-depleted T cells, or T cells were the source of the cDNA or gDNA that made up the material.

The germline gives CDR1 LNHDA, CDR2 SQIVND (reference sequence). V lost 5 bases, J lost 4 bases, and 10 bases stayed unmatched. CDR3 length: 16 amino acids. Original analysis: Counts of nucleated cells, estimated from reference gene primer amplification, were obtained. The data were produced by immunoSEQ multiplex PCR, yet TCRdb's version contains in-frame clones alone and is incomplete. The V and J calls and the clone size are those of that table, but D and trimming were determined from the DNA. Seen here are about 200,000 clones, 84% observed once, and the top ten hold roughly 13%. What was sequenced was peripheral blood. The clonotype comes from a human donor in a cohort sampled during active COVID-19. This chain connects TRBV19 to TRBJ2-1; 8 bases line up with TRBD2. DNA for the CDR3: TGTGCCAGTAGTTTGGTTGGTAGCGGGACTTACAATGAGCAGTTCTTC. This translates into CASSLVGSGTYNEQFF.